This TCR beta chain was sequenced during a study of T cells in Graves' hyperthyroidism and ophthalmopathy. This clonotype was seen at least ten times. Diagnoses were made from clinical symptoms, serum measures (thyroxine and TRAb), thyroid ultrasound and orbital computed tomography. Preceding any ophthalmopathy symptoms, the blood sample dates from first hyperthyroidism diagnosis. In germline, CDR1 is MNHEY, CDR2 SMNVEV (reference sequence). The V gene lost 1 base and the J gene lost 3 bases, with 10 bases spanning the gap. The CDR3 loop spans 15 amino acids. Amplified TCR beta CDR3 regions derived from RNA transcripts. The HTBI primer set drove a first-round RT-PCR of the TCR CDR3. TCRdb reprocessed the multiplex PCR reads via MiXCR and lists one record per CDR3 protein. Here the sample spans roughly 260,000 distinct CDR3 sequences, more than 14% being singletons.

Sequenced: blood. The source is a woman aged 40 to 49 with Graves' hyperthyroidism that later progressed to Graves' ophthalmopathy. The chain recombines TRBV27 with TRBJ1-5, with D hard to call. The CDR3 DNA follows: TGTGCCAGCAGTTTATTTTCCGGGAACAATCAGCCCCAGCATTTT. Translation gives CASSLFSGNNQPQHF.